These 20 T cell receptor beta chains were all obtained from the same sample, sequenced in a study of T cell responses to AZD1222 COVID-19 vaccine. The protocol was immunoSEQ multiplex PCR, while the TCRdb copy is restricted to in-frame clones and leaves out a portion. This table holds 95,000 to 150,000 clones, approximately 90% found once. Sequenced material: peripheral blood, taken on day 0 of AZD1222 vaccination. The receptors stem from an adult in good health.

The chain links TRBV19 to TRBJ1-1; D might be TRBD1 (5 bases). V shed 1 base and J shed 1 base, with 7 bases lying between them. This CDR3 spans 14 amino acids. Germline V gene sequence: CDR1 LNHDA, CDR2 SQIVND (reference sequence). The DNA of the CDR3 is TGTGCCAGTAGTATAGCCGGACAGAACACTGAAGCTTTCTTT. Its protein is CASSIAGQNTEAFF. Supplemented by reference TRBV19 and TRBJ1-1, the full variable domain reads DGGITQSPKYLFRKEGQNVTLSCEQNLNHDAMYWYRQDPGQGLRLIYYSQIVNDFQKGDIAEGYSVSREKKESFPLTVTSAQKNPTAFYLCASSIAGQNTEAFFGQGTRLTVV.

The rearrangement uses TRBV27 and TRBJ1-5; the match to TRBD1 covers 9 bases. V shed 10 bases and J 6 bases; nucleotides not matched to a gene: 13. The CDR3 spans 15 residues. The germline V gene has CDR1 MNHEY and CDR2 SMNVEV (reference sequence). CDR3 region: CATQGPWTGVQPQHF. The CDR3, as DNA: TGTGCCACCCAAGGCCCCTGGACAGGGGTTCAGCCCCAGCATTTT.

This chain uses TRBV27 with TRBJ2-3; D might be TRBD1 or TRBD2, each matching 5 bases. Trimming cost V 7 bases and J 1 base, with 21 bases left between them. CDR3 size: 17 residues. The germline V gene encodes CDR1 MNHEY and CDR2 SMNVEV (reference sequence). This CDR3 reads CASTSTGSWGRTDTQYF. In DNA form, the CDR3 reads TGTGCCAGCACCTCAACGGGGTCTTGGGGCCGCACAGATACGCAGTATTTT.

J is TRBJ2-7 and V is TRBV28, with a possible D match to TRBD2 (6 bases). The germline V and J ends were trimmed by 2 bases and 4 bases, with 9 bases remaining between them. There are 13 residues in the CDR3. The germline V gene encodes CDR1 MDHEN and CDR2 SYDVKM. CDR3: CASSLMTSYEQYF. Written as DNA, the CDR3 is TGTGCCAGCAGTTTAATGACTAGTTACGAGCAGTACTTC.

The chain uses TRBV20-1 and TRBJ1-1; D is perhaps TRBD1 (5 bases). Germline CDR1 is DFQATT and CDR2 is SNEGSKA (reference sequence). The ends were cut back, 5 bases at V and 11 bases at J, with 15 bases in the middle. There are 11 residues in the CDR3. CDR3 loop: CSAPGGSGAFF. The CDR3 region has the DNA TGCAGTGCTCCGGGGGGGTCTGGGGCTTTCTTT.

The chain links TRBV7-2 to TRBJ2-1, with 10 bases matching TRBD1. Germline-derived CDR1 and CDR2 are SGHTA and FQGNSA. Trimming took 3 bases from V and 1 from J; bases not matched to a gene: 0. The CDR3 spans 15 residues. CDR3 in DNA: TGTGCCAGCAGCTTGGGACAGGGGTCCTACAATGAGCAGTTCTTC. Translation: CASSLGQGSYNEQFF.

The J gene is TRBJ2-7, the V gene TRBV19, with 7 bases lining up with TRBD1. The CDR3 sequence is 15 residues long. CDR1 LNHDA and CDR2 SQIVND come from the germline V gene (reference sequence). With V trimmed by 5 bases and J by 6 bases, 13 bases remained unmatched. The CDR3 is CASSPSPTGVAEQYF. CDR3 nucleotide sequence: TGTGCCAGTAGTCCATCGCCCACAGGGGTGGCCGAGCAGTACTTC.

This clone was counted a single time. The chain joins TRBV5-6 to TRBJ2-7, with a tentative D call TRBD1 (6 bases). Germline V gene sequence: CDR1 SGHDT, CDR2 YYEEEE. Trimming shortened V by 0 bases and J by 7 bases, and 17 bases separated the two germline ends. The CDR3 runs to 15 residues. The CDR3 sequence: CASSLDRGITGEQYF. CDR3 nucleotide sequence: TGTGCCAGCAGCTTGGATAGGGGGATTACGGGAGAGCAGTACTTC.

This chain uses TRBV19 with TRBJ1-6; D remains ambiguous. Between the trimmed V and J ends, which lost 3 bases and 10 bases, there was a span of 16 bases. This CDR3 spans 15 amino acids. Germline CDR1 LNHDA, CDR2 SQIVND (reference sequence). This CDR3 is CASSILPKLQSPLHF. In DNA, the CDR3 is TGTGCCAGTAGTATCCTCCCGAAGCTCCAATCACCCCTCCACTTT.

This clone was detected once. The chain links TRBV27 to TRBJ1-5; maybe TRBD1 (6 bases). This CDR3 has 15 residues. Trimming took off 2 bases at V and 13 bases at J, with 21 bases between the two ends. Per germline, CDR1 MNHEY and CDR2 SMNVEV (reference sequence). The chain's CDR3 is CASSLRWTDLNLQHF. The CDR3, as DNA: TGTGCCAGCAGTTTACGATGGACAGACCTAAACCTGCAGCATTTT.

V is TRBV4-3 and J is TRBJ2-3; 11 positions agree with TRBD2. The CDR3 totals 15 residues. With V trimmed by 4 bases and J by 7 bases, 7 bases remained unmatched. Germline V gene data show CDR1 as LGHNA and CDR2 as YSLEER. The CDR3 nucleotides are TGCGCCAGCAGCCCTTCTAGCGGGGGGATTTATACGCAGTATTTT. This encodes CASSPSSGGIYTQYF.

This clone showed up just once. The chain has TRBV28 and TRBJ1-2; D not certain. V shed 5 bases and J shed 1 base, with 5 bases lying between them. CDR1 and CDR2 (germline): MDHEN, SYDVKM. The CDR3 length is 12 residues. In DNA, the CDR3 is TGTGCCAGCAGTCCTGGTAACTATGGCTACACCTTC. Amino acids: CASSPGNYGYTF.

This clone was recorded once. J is TRBJ1-2 and V is TRBV6-6; D gene unclear. Trimming pared 0 bases from V and 5 bases from J, leaving 13 bases between. The germline gives CDR1 MNHNY, CDR2 SVGAGI (reference sequence). This CDR3 has 15 residues. The CDR3 region is CASSYSSGGEYGYTF. DNA of the CDR3: TGTGCCAGCAGTTACTCGAGCGGAGGAGAATATGGCTACACCTTC.

This clone was detected only once. V and J are TRBV6-4 and TRBJ2-7; TRBD2 is a possible D gene (6 bases). The germline V gene encodes CDR1 MRHNA and CDR2 SNTAGT. The CDR3 has 15 amino acids. The ends were cut back, 6 bases at V and 0 bases at J, with 15 bases in the middle. CDR3 DNA: TGTGCCAGCAGCCTCCAAGTGGGGGGCTCCTACGAGCAGTACTTC. Amino acids: CASSLQVGGSYEQYF.

The CDR3 nucleotides read TGCGCCAGCAGCCAAGAAGCCCGAACTAGCGGGAGTAAGTACGAGCAGTACTTC. Translating it yields CASSQEARTSGSKYEQYF. J is TRBJ2-7 and V is TRBV4-3; 11 bases line up with TRBD2. In germline, CDR1 is LGHNA, CDR2 YSLEER. There are 18 residues in the CDR3. The V segment lost 0 bases and the J segment 4 bases; nucleotides outside the gene matches: 11.

The chain combines TRBV6-2 or TRBV6-3 with TRBJ2-1; D gene unclear. V was pared by 5 bases and J by 4 bases, with 15 bases between. The CDR3 length is 15 residues. CDR1 and CDR2 from the germline V gene are MNHEY and SVGEGT. CDR3 sequence (DNA): TGTGCCAGCAGTACCCCCAATTCCCCGTACAATGAGCAGTTCTTC. It codes for CASSTPNSPYNEQFF.

The J gene is TRBJ2-7, the V gene TRBV7-2; 10 bases match TRBD1. The germline V gene has CDR1 SGHTA and CDR2 FQGNSA. The CDR3 is 14 residues long. V dropped 5 bases and J dropped 7; count of bases not matched to a gene: 8. CDR3 sequence reads: CASSSGTGVWEQYF. CDR3 sequence (DNA): TGTGCCAGCAGCAGTGGGACAGGGGTTTGGGAGCAGTACTTC.

In regard to this clone: At one end the junction does not follow the germline gene, possibly because of a read error. The chain recombines TRBV10-2 with TRBJ2-4; D gene ambiguous. This CDR3 has 14 residues. Germline V gene lookup returns CDR1 WSHSY and CDR2 SAAADI. The CDR3 bases are TGCGCCAGCCGTGAGCAGGTACCGGAAAACATTCAGTACTTC. Protein product: CASREQVPENIQYF.

The rearrangement joins TRBV6-6 to TRBJ1-3; D unresolved. The CDR3 contains 15 residues. Trimming shortened V by 0 bases and J by 0 bases, and 6 bases separated the two germline ends. Germline V CDR1 and CDR2: MNHNY, SVGAGI (reference sequence). Here the CDR3 DNA reads TGTGCCAGCAGTTACTCTCCGGGCTCTGGAAACACCATATATTTT. Encoded protein: CASSYSPGSGNTIYF.

The count of this clone is one. The gene calls are TRBV6-5 and TRBJ1-1; unclear D gene. Trimming shortened V by 6 bases and J by 1 base, and 9 bases separated the two germline ends. This CDR3 contains 13 residues. From germline, CDR1 is MNHEY and CDR2 SVGAGI. CDR3 region: CASSPGPNTEAFF. CDR3 sequence (DNA): TGTGCCAGCAGCCCGGGCCCGAACACTGAAGCTTTCTTT.